Included here is one T cell receptor (beta chain) sequence, with context. Its matching antigen is unknown. V lost 10 bases to trimming and J lost 1 base, with 10 bases between them. Germline V gene lookup returns CDR1 MNHEY and CDR2 SVGEGT. The CDR3 totals 12 residues. TCRdb re-analysed the 5' RACE reads in MiXCR, keeping a single row per CDR3 protein. The profile shows around 470,000 distinct CDR3 sequences, more than 13% of them singletons. This entry belongs to a study of identical twins. Study findings and constraints: Out-of-frame beta sequences exhibited a weaker degree of excess twin sharing. Sequences that were out-of-frame, alpha and twin-shared displayed an excess of low generation probability. There were fewer insertions in abundant cord blood beta clonotypes, but memory repertoires showed no such pattern.

These same records also appear under a second study, on yellow fever vaccine responses in identical twins.

This chain uses TRBV6-2 or TRBV6-3 with TRBJ1-1; D is uncertain. Material: CD4+ T cells sorted from blood. The sequence was collected from a woman between 18 and 29 years old in good health. This chain's CDR3 is CATLRTNTEAFF. The CDR3 DNA sequence: TGTGCCACCCTTCGGACGAACACTGAAGCTTTCTTT.